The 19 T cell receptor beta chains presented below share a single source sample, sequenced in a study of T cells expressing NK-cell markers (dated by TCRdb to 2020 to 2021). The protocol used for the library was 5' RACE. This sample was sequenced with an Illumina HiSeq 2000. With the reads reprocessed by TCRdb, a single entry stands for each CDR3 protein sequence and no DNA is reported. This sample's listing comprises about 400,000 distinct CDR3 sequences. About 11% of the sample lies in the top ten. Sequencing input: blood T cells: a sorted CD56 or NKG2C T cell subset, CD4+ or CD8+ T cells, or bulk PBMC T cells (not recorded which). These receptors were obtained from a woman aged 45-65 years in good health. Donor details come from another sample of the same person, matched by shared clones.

CDR3: CASTPRSSYNEQFF. V gene TRBV12-3 or TRBV12-4 combines with J gene TRBJ2-1; TCRdb proposes TRBD2, but this gene call is untestable without DNA. This CDR3 spans 14 amino acids.

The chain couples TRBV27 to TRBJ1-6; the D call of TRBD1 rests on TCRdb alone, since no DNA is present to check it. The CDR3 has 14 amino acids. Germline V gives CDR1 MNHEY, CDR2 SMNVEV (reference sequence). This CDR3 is CASSLYRGDSPLHF.

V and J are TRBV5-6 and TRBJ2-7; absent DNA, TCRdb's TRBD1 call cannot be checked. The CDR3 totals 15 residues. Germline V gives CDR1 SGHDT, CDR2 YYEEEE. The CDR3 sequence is CASSFMRTGGDEQYF.

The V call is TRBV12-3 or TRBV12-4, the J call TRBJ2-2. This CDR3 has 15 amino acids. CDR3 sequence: CASSLGSRSGGELFF.

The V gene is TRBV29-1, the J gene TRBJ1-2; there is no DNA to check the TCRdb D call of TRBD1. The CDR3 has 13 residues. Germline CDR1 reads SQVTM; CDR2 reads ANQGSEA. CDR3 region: CSARTGGDYGYTF.

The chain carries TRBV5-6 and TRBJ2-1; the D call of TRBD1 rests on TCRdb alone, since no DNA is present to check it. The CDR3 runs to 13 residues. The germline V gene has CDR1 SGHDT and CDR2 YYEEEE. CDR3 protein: CASSQQGADEQFF.

CDR3 residues: CASSLRLAGGSRQFF. V gene TRBV11-2 combines with J gene TRBJ2-1; there is no DNA to check the TCRdb D call of TRBD2. CDR1 and CDR2 from the germline V gene are SGHAT and FQNNGV. This CDR3 contains 15 residues.

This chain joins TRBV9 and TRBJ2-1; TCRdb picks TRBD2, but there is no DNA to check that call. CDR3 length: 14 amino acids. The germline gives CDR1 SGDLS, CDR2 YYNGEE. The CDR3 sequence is CASSGTSGGNEQFF.

CDR3 amino acids: CSASTGDLGQPQHF. V is TRBV20-1 and J is TRBJ1-5; TCRdb's D call, TRBD1, is unchecked because there is no DNA. The CDR3 runs to 14 residues. Germline V gene data show CDR1 as DFQATT and CDR2 as SNEGSKA (reference sequence).

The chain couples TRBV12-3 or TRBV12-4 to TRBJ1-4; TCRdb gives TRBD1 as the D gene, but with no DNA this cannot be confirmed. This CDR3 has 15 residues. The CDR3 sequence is CASSFWGTGGEKLFF.

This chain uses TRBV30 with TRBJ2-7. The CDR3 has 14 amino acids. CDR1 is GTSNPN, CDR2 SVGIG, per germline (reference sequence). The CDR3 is CAWSIMVPSYEQYF.

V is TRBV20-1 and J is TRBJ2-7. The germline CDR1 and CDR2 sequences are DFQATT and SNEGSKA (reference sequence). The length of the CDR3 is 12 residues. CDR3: CSARDSGSEQYF.

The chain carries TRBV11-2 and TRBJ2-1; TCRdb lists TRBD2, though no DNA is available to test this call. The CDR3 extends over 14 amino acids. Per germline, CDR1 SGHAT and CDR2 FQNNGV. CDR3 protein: CASSLDLAGVHQFF.

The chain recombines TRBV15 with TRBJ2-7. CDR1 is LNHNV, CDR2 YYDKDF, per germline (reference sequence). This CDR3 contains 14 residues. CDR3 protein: CATSRDIQSYEQYF.

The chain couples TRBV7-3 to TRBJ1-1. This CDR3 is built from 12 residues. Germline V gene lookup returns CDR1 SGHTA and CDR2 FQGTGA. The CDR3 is CASSLRSGEAFF.

CDR3 loop: CATSRGQGSGANVLTF. The genes are TRBV15 and TRBJ2-6. This CDR3 comprises 16 residues. The germline gives CDR1 LNHNV, CDR2 YYDKDF (reference sequence).

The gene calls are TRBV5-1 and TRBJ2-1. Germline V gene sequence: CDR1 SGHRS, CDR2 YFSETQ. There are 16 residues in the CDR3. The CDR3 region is CASSLAVAGSYNEQFF.

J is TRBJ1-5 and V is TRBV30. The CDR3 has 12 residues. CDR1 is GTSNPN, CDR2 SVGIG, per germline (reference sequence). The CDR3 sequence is CAWKGNNQPQHF.

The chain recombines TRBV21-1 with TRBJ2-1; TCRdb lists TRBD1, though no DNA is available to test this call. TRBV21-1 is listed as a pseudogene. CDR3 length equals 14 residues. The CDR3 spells CASRRDRDLNEQFF.